This T cell receptor (beta chain) was identified during a study of T-cell memory formation after mild COVID-19. Study-level findings and limits: Day 37-peaking second-wave clones had unconfirmed SARS-CoV-2 specificity. Some responding clones appeared in pre-infection memory, suggesting cross-reactive memory joined.

Regarding this clonotype: Its antigen is not known.

Researchers used 5'RACE with constant-segment primers to make TCR alpha and TCR beta cDNA libraries that carry sample barcodes and UMIs. TCRdb fed the 5' RACE reads into MiXCR, producing one record per CDR3 protein. The sample yields around 320,000 distinct CDR3 sequences, approximately 19% seen once. This clonotype was obtained from a man in his late teens or twenties who had mild COVID-19 (a few samples of this study predate the infection). Cell type and time point are not known. Material: PBMCs or a T cell subset sorted from them (not recorded which).

The CDR3 reads CASSLGGAGLDTQYF. CDR3 nucleotides: TGTGCCAGCAGCTTAGGGGGGGCAGGCCTAGATACGCAGTATTTT. This sequence joins TRBV11-2 and TRBJ2-3; D is perhaps TRBD1 or TRBD2 (6 bases each). Germline V gene data show CDR1 as SGHAT and CDR2 as FQNNGV. V was trimmed by 1 base and J by 5 bases, leaving 13 bases between them. This CDR3 has 15 residues.